Below, 30 T cell receptor beta chains from the same sample are listed, as sequenced in a study of blood T cell repertoires in COVID-19. Assay used: immunoSEQ multiplex PCR; TCRdb lists only in-frame clones, some missing. This table has roughly 220,000 clones, 70% to 90% appearing once. The sequenced sample was PBMCs or T cells enriched from blood (not recorded which). The receptors were gathered from a woman aged 45-65 years with acute COVID-19.

Regarding this clone: At the DNA level, this CDR3 is encoded by other sequences in the same sample as well. This rearrangement joins TRBV28 to TRBJ2-3; 11 bases are a match to TRBD1. J gave up 3 bases and V 3 bases, and 2 bases lay outside the gene matches. Germline CDR1 reads MDHEN; CDR2 reads SYDVKM. The CDR3 covers 15 residues. CDR3 sequence (DNA): TGTGCCAGCAGTTTGGGGACAGGGGGAACAGATACGCAGTATTTT. Translated, it gives CASSLGTGGTDTQYF.

The chain combines TRBV12-5 with TRBJ2-5, with 7 bases matching TRBD1. CDR1 and CDR2 from the germline V gene are LGHNT and FRNRAP. The CDR3 is 15 amino acids. V was pared by 3 bases and J by 5 bases, with 9 bases of the junction left unmatched. This CDR3 reads CASGFGTGAVETQYF. CDR3 DNA sequence: TGTGCTAGTGGTTTTGGAACAGGGGCGGTTGAGACCCAGTACTTC. The variable domain in full, completed from reference TRBV12-5 and TRBJ2-5, reads DARVTQTPRHKVTEMGQEVTMRCQPILGHNTVFWYRQTMMQGLELLAYFRNRAPLDDSGMPKDRFSAEMPDATLATLKIQPSEPRDSAVYFCASGFGTGAVETQYFGPGTRLLVL.

The CDR3 DNA is TGTGCCAGCAGCGGTCACTATACCAATGAGCAGTTCTTC. Translation gives CASSGHYTNEQFF. V is TRBV9 and J is TRBJ2-1; D ambiguous. V lost 3 bases to trimming and J lost 6 bases, with 10 bases between them. This CDR3 comprises 13 residues. CDR1 is SGDLS, CDR2 YYNGEE, per germline. Full variable domain (missing parts from reference TRBV9 and TRBJ2-1): DSGVTQTPKHLITATGQRVTLRCSPRSGDLSVYWYQQSLDQGLQFLIQYYNGEERAKGNILERFSAQQFPDLHSELNLSSLELGDSALYFCASSGHYTNEQFFGPGTRLTVL.

The chain has TRBV9 and TRBJ1-3, with 9 bases aligning to TRBD1. The CDR3 has 16 amino acids. With 3 bases clipped from V and 4 bases from J, the junction kept 8 bases outside the gene matches. Germline-derived CDR1 and CDR2 are SGDLS and YYNGEE. The CDR3 reads CASSARDRAWGNTIYF. The CDR3 DNA follows: TGTGCCAGCAGCGCACGGGACAGGGCGTGGGGAAACACCATATATTTT. Complete variable domain (other parts from reference TRBV9 and TRBJ1-3): DSGVTQTPKHLITATGQRVTLRCSPRSGDLSVYWYQQSLDQGLQFLIQYYNGEERAKGNILERFSAQQFPDLHSELNLSSLELGDSALYFCASSARDRAWGNTIYFGEGSWLTVV.

The chain recombines TRBV28 with TRBJ2-2; D gene unclear. The CDR3 loop spans 13 amino acids. V was trimmed by 2 bases and J by 6 bases, leaving 7 bases between them. Looked up from germline, CDR1 is MDHEN and CDR2 is SYDVKM. For the CDR3, the DNA is TGTGCCAGCAGTTTAATCTATGCCGGGGAGCTGTTTTTT. This gives the protein CASSLIYAGELFF.

CDR3 protein: CASSFGTVYGYTF. CDR3 coding DNA: TGTGCCAGCAGTTTCGGTACAGTCTATGGCTACACCTTC. This sequence joins TRBV28 and TRBJ1-2; D remains unclear. The CDR3 spans 13 residues. The ends were cut back, 3 bases at V and 4 bases at J, with 9 bases in the middle. The germline V gene encodes CDR1 MDHEN and CDR2 SYDVKM.

This chain joins TRBV7-2 and TRBJ2-7; perhaps TRBD2 as D (5 bases). The CDR3 sequence is 15 residues long. V shed 3 bases and J shed 0 bases, with 12 bases lying between them. The germline V gene encodes CDR1 SGHTA and CDR2 FQGNSA. The chain's CDR3 is CASSLPGISSYEQYF. CDR3 coding DNA: TGTGCCAGCAGCTTGCCCGGGATCAGCTCCTACGAGCAGTACTTC.

This chain connects TRBV3-1 (or the pseudogene TRBV3-2) to TRBJ1-1; 7 bases match TRBD1. The J segment lost 5 bases and the V segment lost 4 bases, leaving 7 bases of the junction unmatched. Per the germline V gene, CDR1 is LGHDT and CDR2 is YNNKEL (reference sequence). The CDR3 totals 14 residues. CDR3 protein: CASSLTGAGTEAFF. The CDR3 DNA follows: TGTGCCAGCAGCCTTACAGGGGCGGGGACTGAAGCTTTCTTT.

This clone was observed a few times. This chain joins TRBV3-1 (or the pseudogene TRBV3-2) and TRBJ1-2, with 8 bases that match TRBD1. This CDR3 is built from 15 residues. The ends lost 4 bases at V and 4 bases at J; junction bases unmatched: 8. Germline V lookup: CDR1 LGHDT, CDR2 YNNKEL (reference sequence). Here the CDR3 reads CASSRATGAPYGYTF. CDR3 in DNA: TGTGCCAGCAGCCGAGCGACAGGGGCCCCCTATGGCTACACCTTC.

This chain joins TRBV11-2 and TRBJ2-7; TRBD2 aligns across 7 bases. The germline V gene has CDR1 SGHAT and CDR2 FQNNGV. There are 16 residues in the CDR3. After removal of 4 bases from V and 3 bases from J, the junction contained 12 bases not matched to a gene. The CDR3 sequence is CASSSWARGVDYEQYF. In DNA, the CDR3 is TGTGCCAGCAGCTCGTGGGCACGGGGGGTAGACTACGAGCAGTACTTC.

This clone appeared a few times. J is TRBJ1-5 and V is TRBV19; 8 bases fit TRBD1. The CDR3 extends over 14 amino acids. Germline CDR1 and CDR2: LNHDA and SQIVND (reference sequence). V was clipped by 7 bases and J by 6 bases; unmatched bases: 8. CDR3 loop: CASTMTGVVQPQHF. In DNA form, the CDR3 reads TGTGCCAGTACCATGACAGGGGTCGTTCAGCCCCAGCATTTT.

The rearrangement links TRBV7-3 to TRBJ2-2; 9 nucleotides agree with TRBD1. CDR3 length equals 16 residues. From germline, CDR1 is SGHTA and CDR2 FQGTGA. V trimming: 5 bases; J trimming: 4 bases; junction bases outside the gene matches: 8. The CDR3 nucleotides are TGTGCCAGCAGCCCCGGGACAGGGTATTCCACCGGGGAGCTGTTTTTT. Protein: CASSPGTGYSTGELFF.

CDR3 loop: CASSLGSAGGEKLFF. CDR3 sequence (DNA): TGTGCCAGCAGTTTAGGATCCGCGGGGGGTGAAAAACTGTTTTTT. The chain uses TRBV28 and TRBJ1-4, with D maybe TRBD1 (5 bases). In germline, CDR1 is MDHEN, CDR2 SYDVKM. This CDR3 is built from 15 residues. Deletions cut 2 bases from V and 7 bases from J, with 14 bases between.

The chain is built from TRBV19 and TRBJ2-5, with 7 bases matching TRBD1. The V segment lost 3 bases and the J segment 5 bases; nucleotides outside the gene matches: 12. This CDR3 spans 16 amino acids. Germline CDR1 is LNHDA and CDR2 is SQIVND (reference sequence). CDR3: CASSMGRGRLGETQYF. For the CDR3, the DNA is TGTGCCAGTAGTATGGGTAGGGGGCGCTTAGGGGAGACCCAGTACTTC.

This clone was counted a single time. The V gene is TRBV7-8, the J gene TRBJ2-1; 10 positions match TRBD2. The CDR3 extends over 18 amino acids. Germline V gene sequence: CDR1 SGHVS, CDR2 FQNEAQ. The junction had 13 bases not matched to a gene; V was cut back by 1 base and J by 7 bases. The CDR3, as DNA: TGTGCCAGCAGCTTAGTAGATGGAGCGGGAGGGCTCGAGAATGAGCAGTTCTTC. The encoded protein is CASSLVDGAGGLENEQFF.

V gene TRBV3-1 (or the pseudogene TRBV3-2) combines with J gene TRBJ2-1; D perhaps matches TRBD2 (5 bases). V lost 3 bases, J lost 5 bases, and 14 bases lay in between. In germline, CDR1 is LGHDT, CDR2 YNNKEL (reference sequence). The CDR3 sequence is 15 residues long. This CDR3 reads CASSQRASSDNEQFF. For the CDR3, the DNA is TGTGCCAGCAGCCAGAGGGCTAGCAGTGACAATGAGCAGTTCTTC.

The rearrangement uses TRBV28 and TRBJ1-1; D is undetermined. The CDR3 is 13 residues long. The ends were cut back, 6 bases at V and 0 bases at J, with 8 bases in the middle. Germline lookup yields CDR1 MDHEN and CDR2 SYDVKM. Here the CDR3 DNA reads TGTGCCAGCAGGAGGGAGCTGAACACTGAAGCTTTCTTT. Protein: CASRRELNTEAFF.

The CDR3 region has the DNA TGTGCCAGCAGAACGACTAGTGCAAATACGCAGTATTTT. Translating it yields CASRTTSANTQYF. The V and J genes are TRBV12-3 or TRBV12-4 and TRBJ2-3; tentative D call: TRBD2 (6 bases). This CDR3 is built from 13 residues. Trimming stripped 6 bases from V and 7 bases from J, with 14 bases between.

The chain recombines TRBV30 with TRBJ2-4; D call uncertain. CDR3 length equals 13 residues. V gave up 3 bases and J gave up 3 bases, with 9 bases separating them. Germline CDR1 reads GTSNPN; CDR2 reads SVGIG (reference sequence). CDR3 protein: CAWRIKSKNIQYF. As DNA, the CDR3 is TGTGCCTGGAGGATTAAGAGCAAAAACATTCAGTACTTC. The full variable domain, completed using reference TRBV30 and TRBJ2-4, is SQTIHQWPATLVQPVGSPLSLECTVEGTSNPNLYWYRQAAGRGLQLLFYSVGIGQISSEVPQNLSASRPQDRQFILSSKKLLLSDSGFYLCAWRIKSKNIQYFGAGTRLSVL.

V usage is TRBV11-1 and J usage is TRBJ2-3; 9 nucleotides line up with TRBD2. V dropped 0 bases and J dropped 6; count of bases not matched to a gene: 10. Germline values: CDR1 SGHAT, CDR2 FQDESV (reference sequence). The CDR3 is 17 residues long. CDR3 region: CASSLAVRAGGSDTQYF. CDR3 DNA sequence: TGTGCCAGCAGCTTAGCCGTTCGAGCGGGAGGCAGTGATACGCAGTATTTT.

The V and J genes are TRBV6-5 and TRBJ2-7; TRBD2 aligns across 10 bases. Germline V gives CDR1 MNHEY, CDR2 SVGAGI. V lost 8 bases to trimming and J lost 4 bases; unmatched junction nucleotides: 5. This CDR3 is built from 13 residues. The chain's CDR3 is CASALAGVYEQYF. The CDR3, as DNA: TGTGCCAGCGCTCTAGCGGGAGTTTACGAGCAGTACTTC.

This clone was seen once. V usage is TRBV28 and J usage is TRBJ2-1; 9 bases agree with TRBD2. Germline loops: CDR1 MDHEN, CDR2 SYDVKM. The CDR3 sequence is 18 residues long. Germline trimming cut 6 bases from V and 0 bases from J; bases unmatched to any gene: 12. The CDR3 loop reads CASRDRSLAGSSYNEQFF. The CDR3 nucleotides are TGTGCCAGCAGGGACCGATCACTAGCGGGCAGCTCCTACAATGAGCAGTTCTTC.

V and J are TRBV3-1 (or the pseudogene TRBV3-2) and TRBJ2-2, with D maybe TRBD1 (6 bases). The germline V and J ends were trimmed by 4 bases and 5 bases, with 17 bases remaining between them. Germline V gives CDR1 LGHDT, CDR2 YNNKEL (reference sequence). This CDR3 has 16 amino acids. This CDR3 reads CASSRSGRGGTGELFF. The CDR3 nucleotides read TGTGCCAGCAGCCGGTCAGGCAGGGGTGGAACCGGGGAGCTGTTTTTT.

This chain joins TRBV2 and TRBJ1-3, with TRBD1 matching over 8 bases. There are 14 residues in the CDR3. Germline V CDR1 and CDR2: SNHLY, FYNNEI. The ends lost 5 bases at V and 4 bases at J; junction bases unmatched: 4. The CDR3 DNA is TGTGCCAGCAGTCAGGGGGCGCAGGGAAACACCATATATTTT. Translating gives CASSQGAQGNTIYF.

The chain carries TRBV5-1 and TRBJ2-5; no reliable D call. V lost 2 bases and J 3 bases, leaving 17 bases between the germline ends. This CDR3 comprises 16 residues. CDR1 and CDR2 from the germline V gene are SGHRS and YFSETQ. In nucleotides, the CDR3 is TGCGCCAGCAGCTTCAAGGCAAACTCCCGGGAAGAGACCCAGTACTTC. Translating it yields CASSFKANSREETQYF.

The gene calls are TRBV10-3 and TRBJ2-1; 16 bases align to TRBD2. The V gene end was trimmed by 7 bases and the J gene end by 8 bases; junction bases not matched to a gene: 5. The germline gives CDR1 ENHRY, CDR2 SYGVKD. The length of the CDR3 is 15 residues. The chain's CDR3 is CAITGTSGRVDEQFF. In DNA form, the CDR3 reads TGTGCCATCACAGGGACTAGCGGGAGGGTAGATGAGCAGTTCTTC.

V usage is TRBV27 and J usage is TRBJ1-4; D gene unclear. Per germline, CDR1 MNHEY and CDR2 SMNVEV (reference sequence). V shed 5 bases and J shed 1 base, with 11 bases lying between them. The CDR3 has 15 amino acids. CDR3 in amino acids: CASSLLGETNEKLFF. DNA for the CDR3: TGTGCCAGCAGTCTTCTCGGGGAAACTAATGAAAAACTGTTTTTT. Full variable domain (remainder filled in from reference TRBV27 and TRBJ1-4): EAQVTQNPRYLITVTGKKLTVTCSQNMNHEYMSWYRQDPGLGLRQIYYSMNVEVTDKGDVPEGYKVSRKEKRNFPLILESPSPNQTSLYFCASSLLGETNEKLFFGSGTQLSVL.

The rearrangement joins TRBV9 to TRBJ2-3; 7 bases agree with TRBD2. V lost 1 base to trimming and J lost 3 bases; unmatched junction nucleotides: 5. Germline lookup yields CDR1 SGDLS and CDR2 YYNGEE. The CDR3 length is 15 residues. The CDR3 spells CASSVFGTTTDTQYF. CDR3 DNA: TGTGCCAGCAGCGTATTCGGGACTACAACAGATACGCAGTATTTT.

The V gene is TRBV18, the J gene TRBJ1-2; 7 bases align to TRBD1. V lost 6 bases to trimming and J lost 3 bases; unmatched junction nucleotides: 16. Per the germline V gene, CDR1 is KGHSH and CDR2 is LQKENI. The CDR3 has 17 residues. In DNA form, the CDR3 reads TGTGCCAGCTCGCCTGGGTGGGTCGACAGGGATGACTATGGCTACACCTTC. Translating it yields CASSPGWVDRDDYGYTF. Full variable domain (missing parts from reference TRBV18 and TRBJ1-2): NAGVMQNPRHLVRRRGQEARLRCSPMKGHSHVYWYRQLPEEGLKFMVYLQKENIIDESGMPKERFSAEFPKEGPSILRIQQVVRGDSAAYFCASSPGWVDRDDYGYTFGSGTRLTVV.

This chain links TRBV7-3 with TRBJ1-6, with D possibly being TRBD1 (6 bases). The germline CDR1 and CDR2 sequences are SGHTA and FQGTGA. The CDR3 covers 14 residues. V lost 5 bases, J lost 7 bases, and 12 bases lay in between. The CDR3 reads CASSHGQLNSPLHF. For the CDR3, the DNA is TGTGCCAGCAGCCATGGACAGCTGAATTCACCCCTCCACTTT. Full variable domain (remainder filled in from reference TRBV7-3 and TRBJ1-6): GAGVSQTPSNKVTEKGKYVELRCDPISGHTALYWYRQSLGQGPEFLIYFQGTGAADDSGLPNDRFFAVRPEGSVSTLKIQRTERGDSAVYLCASSHGQLNSPLHFGNGTRLTVT.